This TCR beta chain stems from a study of OX40 agonist ivuxolimab in advanced cancers. Overall study results and limits: The antigen specificity of the peripheral T cells (those that were expanded) was not determined. At 0.1 to 3.0 mg/kg and by week 6, CD4+ and CD8+ T cells in the blood had expanded clonally.

Clones were sequenced by immunoSEQ multiplex PCR, and TCRdb holds only the in-frame ones, with some missing. The sample consists of more than 65,000 clones, 85% of them appearing once. Deletions cut 3 bases from V and 0 bases from J, with 9 bases between. The germline V gene encodes CDR1 SGHVS and CDR2 FNYEAQ. The CDR3 extends over 16 amino acids. The cohort excluded patients with autoimmune disease history or systemic immunosuppression. Of note for this clone: Its specificity is not known.

Material: CD4+ or CD8+ T cells sorted from blood, obtained in a trial of the OX40 agonist ivuxolimab. The chain has TRBV7-6 and TRBJ2-6; TRBD1 is a possible D gene (6 bases). The clonotype originates from an adult with an advanced solid tumor such as melanoma, head and neck, liver or kidney cancer. CDR3 sequence: CASSLDRPSGANVLTF. The CDR3 region has the DNA TGTGCCAGCAGCTTGGACAGACCCTCTGGGGCCAACGTCCTGACTTTC.